These 29 T cell receptor beta chains came from one sample sequenced in a study of CXCR4 blockade with PD-1 therapy in pancreatic cancer. Profiling relied on immunoSEQ multiplex PCR, and the TCRdb table lists in-frame clones only, not all of them. The repertoire holds about 4,800 clones, about 60% seen once, with roughly an eighth in the top ten. The sample comprised tumor tissue. The receptor set was obtained from a human donor with pancreatic ductal adenocarcinoma.

The chain is built from TRBV5-1 and TRBJ1-3; unclear D gene. Trimming shortened V by 0 bases and J by 0 bases, and 7 bases separated the two germline ends. CDR3 length: 15 residues. CDR1 and CDR2 from the germline V gene are SGHRS and YFSETQ. The CDR3 DNA is TGCGCCAGCAGCTTGGCCGAGAGCTCTGGAAACACCATATATTTT. This translates into CASSLAESSGNTIYF.

This chain uses TRBV11-3 with TRBJ2-7; maybe TRBD1 (6 bases). CDR3 length: 14 residues. Germline V gives CDR1 SGHNT, CDR2 YENEEA. V was cut by 5 bases and J by 5 bases, with 16 bases left in between. The CDR3 sequence: CASSRIKQGHEQYF. CDR3 sequence (DNA): TGTGCCAGCAGCCGCATAAAACAGGGACACGAGCAGTACTTC.

The chain couples TRBV12-5 to TRBJ1-4, with D perhaps TRBD1 (5 bases). Germline CDR1 LGHNT, CDR2 FRNRAP. The CDR3 spans 13 residues. The CDR3 nucleotides read TGTGCCAGCATACTATGGGGGAATGAAAAACTGTTTTTT. Translated, it gives CASILWGNEKLFF.

By sample fraction, this clone is medium-sized. The gene calls are TRBV11-3 and TRBJ2-3; 10 nucleotides match TRBD2. Trimming cost V 5 bases and J 4 bases; bases outside gene matches: 6. The CDR3 spans 15 residues. Looked up from germline, CDR1 is SGHNT and CDR2 is YENEEA. CDR3 coding DNA: TGTGCCAGCAGCCGAGCGGGAGGGATCGCAGATACGCAGTATTTT. Its translation: CASSRAGGIADTQYF.

This rearrangement joins TRBV5-1 to TRBJ1-3; D call uncertain. The CDR3 spans 15 residues. V was cut by 1 base and J by 4 bases, with 12 bases left in between. Germline V lookup: CDR1 SGHRS, CDR2 YFSETQ. The DNA of the CDR3 is TGCGCCAGCAGCTTGTGGGTCGGTATGGGAAACACCATATATTTT. This gives the protein CASSLWVGMGNTIYF.

The DNA for the CDR3 is TGCAGCGTTGAAGACAGGGCCAGGGGATACGAGCAGTACTTC. It codes for CSVEDRARGYEQYF. The J gene is TRBJ2-7, the V gene TRBV29-1; possible D gene TRBD1, 6 bases. The CDR3 spans 14 residues. The V gene's germline CDR1 is SQVTM and CDR2 ANQGSEA. Trimming removed 0 bases at V and 4 bases at J, with 13 bases between.

This clone has only a few counts. The sample contains more than one DNA sequence encoding this CDR3. J is TRBJ2-7 and V is TRBV5-1; D unresolved. The V and J ends lost 4 bases and 4 bases respectively, with 15 bases between them. The CDR3 totals 14 residues. Per germline, CDR1 SGHRS and CDR2 YFSETQ. CDR3 coding DNA: TGCGCCAGCAGCCCGACCGGGCAAGCTTACGAGCAGTACTTC. Translated: CASSPTGQAYEQYF.

The CDR3 DNA follows: TGTGCCAGCAGCCAGGGGCCTCGGGAAAAACTGTTTTTT. As protein: CASSQGPREKLFF. This chain links TRBV27 with TRBJ1-4; D perhaps matches TRBD1 (6 bases). This CDR3 is 13 amino acids long. Germline loops: CDR1 MNHEY, CDR2 SMNVEV (reference sequence). V was cut by 6 bases and J by 8 bases, with 13 bases left in between.

The J gene is TRBJ2-2, the V gene TRBV30; tentative D call: TRBD2 (5 bases). V was shortened by 3 bases and J by 4 bases, with 18 bases between the two germline ends. The CDR3 has 16 amino acids. Per germline, CDR1 GTSNPN and CDR2 SVGIG (reference sequence). CDR3 residues: CAWRPRRLSGTGELFF. The CDR3 coding sequence is TGTGCCTGGAGGCCCCGCCGTTTAAGCGGCACCGGGGAGCTGTTTTTT. Full variable domain (remainder filled in from reference TRBV30 and TRBJ2-2): SQTIHQWPATLVQPVGSPLSLECTVEGTSNPNLYWYRQAAGRGLQLLFYSVGIGQISSEVPQNLSASRPQDRQFILSSKKLLLSDSGFYLCAWRPRRLSGTGELFFGEGSRLTVL.

This chain uses TRBV5-1 with TRBJ2-7; D is unresolved. This CDR3 spans 14 amino acids. The germline gives CDR1 SGHRS, CDR2 YFSETQ. The V end was cut by 2 bases, the J end by 0 bases, with 9 bases between. This CDR3 reads CASSLDGYSYEQYF. CDR3 DNA sequence: TGCGCCAGCAGCTTAGACGGGTACTCCTACGAGCAGTACTTC.

This clone occurred a few times. The chain carries TRBV7-4 and TRBJ1-1, with 9 positions matching TRBD1. The CDR3 covers 13 residues. The ends lost 5 bases at V and 3 bases at J; junction bases unmatched: 1. Germline V gene data show CDR1 as SGHVT and CDR2 as SQSDAQ. CDR3 sequence (DNA): TGTGCCAGCAGCCGACAGGGGGACACTGAAGCTTTCTTT. This gives the protein CASSRQGDTEAFF.

This chain connects TRBV18 to TRBJ1-5, with D perhaps matching TRBD1 (6 bases). Germline CDR1 reads KGHSH; CDR2 reads LQKENI. Trimming left V 3 bases short and J 5 bases short, with 8 bases between. CDR3 length: 13 amino acids. CDR3 coding DNA: TGTGCCAGCTCACCTAGGGGGGATCAGCCCCAGCATTTT. Amino acids: CASSPRGDQPQHF.

The sample holds one count of this clone. The genes are TRBV19 and TRBJ2-3, with 12 bases identical to TRBD2. The CDR3 has 18 amino acids. CDR1 and CDR2 from the germline V gene are LNHDA and SQIVND (reference sequence). V trimming: 5 bases; J trimming: 4 bases; junction bases outside the gene matches: 13. CDR3 in DNA: TGTGCCAGTAGTCTTGGACTAGCGGGACCCGTTTTGGCAGATACGCAGTATTTT. This translates into CASSLGLAGPVLADTQYF. Supplemented by reference TRBV19 and TRBJ2-3, the full variable domain reads DGGITQSPKYLFRKEGQNVTLSCEQNLNHDAMYWYRQDPGQGLRLIYYSQIVNDFQKGDIAEGYSVSREKKESFPLTVTSAQKNPTAFYLCASSLGLAGPVLADTQYFGPGTRLTVL.

The chain joins TRBV14 to TRBJ2-7, with D perhaps matching TRBD1 (5 bases). CDR1 and CDR2 (germline): SGHDN, FVKESK. V was pared by 1 base and J by 8 bases, with 6 bases between. The CDR3 is 11 residues long. CDR3 amino acids: CASSQAGKQYF. Written as DNA, the CDR3 is TGTGCCAGCAGCCAAGCAGGGAAGCAGTACTTC.

This clone turned up a few times. This rearrangement joins TRBV9 to TRBJ2-1; 8 bases align to TRBD2. After removal of 5 bases from V and 6 bases from J, the junction contained 7 bases not matched to a gene. Germline CDR1 is SGDLS and CDR2 is YYNGEE. The CDR3 runs to 14 residues. The CDR3 is CASSEREPINEQFF. In nucleotides, the CDR3 is TGTGCCAGCAGTGAGCGGGAGCCTATCAATGAGCAGTTCTTC.

The chain employs TRBV27 and TRBJ2-1; D possibly corresponds to TRBD2 (5 bases). Germline assignment: CDR1 MNHEY and CDR2 SMNVEV (reference sequence). The CDR3 is made up of 17 amino acids. Trimming left V 3 bases short and J 2 bases short, with 17 bases between. CDR3 DNA sequence: TGTGCCAGCAGTTTGAACCCTTCCCGGGGAACCTACAATGAGCAGTTCTTC. Encoded protein: CASSLNPSRGTYNEQFF.

CDR3 nucleotide sequence: TGTGCCAGCAGTGAATTAGCGGGAGGGGGAGAGACCCAGTACTTC. Translation gives CASSELAGGGETQYF. V and J are TRBV25-1 and TRBJ2-5; 11 bases align to TRBD2. Germline-derived CDR1 and CDR2 are MGHDK and SYGVNS. This CDR3 is built from 15 residues. The junction had 2 bases not matched to a gene; V was cut back by 1 base and J by 4 bases.

The genes are TRBV19 and TRBJ2-5; 8 bases line up with TRBD1. With V trimmed by 3 bases and J by 5 bases, 8 bases remained unmatched. The CDR3 has 15 amino acids. Per germline, CDR1 LNHDA and CDR2 SQIVND (reference sequence). The CDR3 reads CASSIPTGESETQYF. The CDR3 DNA reads as TGTGCCAGTAGTATCCCGACAGGGGAAAGTGAGACCCAGTACTTC.

A few counts support this clone. The chain uses TRBV30 and TRBJ2-2; 10 bases agree with TRBD1. From germline, CDR1 is GTSNPN and CDR2 SVGIG (reference sequence). V trimming: 8 bases; J trimming: 3 bases; junction bases outside the gene matches: 3. The CDR3 has 13 residues. CDR3 region: CAGGQGHTGELFF. The CDR3 nucleotides are TGTGCCGGGGGACAGGGGCACACCGGGGAGCTGTTTTTT.

This chain connects TRBV29-1 to TRBJ1-3; 8 bases are a match to TRBD1. Unmatched junction bases numbered 5, after V lost 4 bases and J lost 0 bases. The CDR3 runs 15 residues. Germline-derived CDR1 and CDR2 are SQVTM and ANQGSEA. The CDR3 coding sequence is TGCAGCGTTGTGGGGGACAGGAGCTCTGGAAACACCATATATTTT. Protein: CSVVGDRSSGNTIYF.

This clone was recorded a few times. CDR3 sequence: CASSFLAGGTDTQYF. The CDR3, as DNA: TGTGCCAGCAGTTTTCTAGCGGGAGGTACAGATACGCAGTATTTT. V gene TRBV27 combines with J gene TRBJ2-3, with TRBD2 matching 11 bases. The junction had 2 bases not matched to a gene; V was cut back by 3 bases and J by 3 bases. The germline V gene encodes CDR1 MNHEY and CDR2 SMNVEV (reference sequence). The CDR3 sequence is 15 residues long.

This chain links TRBV18 with TRBJ2-1, with D hard to call. Germline CDR1 KGHSH, CDR2 LQKENI. This CDR3 is 12 amino acids long. Trimming removed 3 bases from V and 5 bases from J, with 5 bases in between. The CDR3 DNA is TGTGCCAGCTCACCCCAGGACAATGAGCAGTTCTTC. This translates into CASSPQDNEQFF.

The chain is built from TRBV18 and TRBJ2-3, with unresolved D. CDR1 KGHSH and CDR2 LQKENI come from the germline V gene. The germline V and J ends were trimmed by 2 bases and 1 base, with 7 bases remaining between them. The CDR3 contains 14 residues. The CDR3 nucleotides read TGTGCCAGCTCACCAAACGGGCGCACAGATACGCAGTATTTT. Its translation is CASSPNGRTDTQYF.

Comment on this clone: One end of the junction is discordant with germline, which a read error may explain. The rearrangement links TRBV10-3 to TRBJ2-7, with D unclear. From germline, CDR1 is ENHRY and CDR2 SYGVKD. The CDR3 extends over 12 amino acids. The chain's CDR3 is CAIRTGSYEQYF. DNA for the CDR3: TGTGCCATTCGGACGGGTTCCTACGAGCAGTATTTC.

The J gene is TRBJ2-7, the V gene TRBV10-2, with D possibly being TRBD1 (5 bases). CDR3 length equals 15 residues. The germline V and J ends were trimmed by 2 bases and 4 bases, with 15 bases remaining between them. From germline, CDR1 is WSHSY and CDR2 SAAADI. The CDR3 protein is CASSETGRFQYEQYF. The CDR3 DNA reads as TGCGCCAGCAGTGAGACAGGTCGGTTTCAATACGAGCAGTACTTC.

V and J are TRBV19 and TRBJ2-3; TRBD1 aligns across 8 bases. The CDR3 runs 14 residues. The V gene end was trimmed by 7 bases and the J gene end by 1 base; junction bases not matched to a gene: 4. CDR1 and CDR2 from the germline V gene are LNHDA and SQIVND (reference sequence). In nucleotides, the CDR3 is TGTGCCAGTACAACGGGACAGGGCACAGATACGCAGTATTTT. Protein sequence: CASTTGQGTDTQYF. Based on the CDR3 plus reference TRBV19 and TRBJ2-3, the full variable domain is DGGITQSPKYLFRKEGQNVTLSCEQNLNHDAMYWYRQDPGQGLRLIYYSQIVNDFQKGDIAEGYSVSREKKESFPLTVTSAQKNPTAFYLCASTTGQGTDTQYFGPGTRLTVL.

This chain joins TRBV7-5 and TRBJ2-7. TRBV7-5 is recorded as a pseudogene. The CDR3 totals 15 residues. The CDR3 protein is CASSSVLSGTLEQYF. Here the CDR3 DNA reads TGTGCCAGCAGTTCCGTTCTCTCCGGGACGCTCGAGCAGTACTTC.

This clone came up a few times. The chain couples TRBV15 to TRBJ2-7; D is unresolved. The CDR3 is 14 amino acids. The V and J ends lost 3 bases and 2 bases respectively, with 11 bases between them. CDR1 LNHNV and CDR2 YYDKDF come from the germline V gene (reference sequence). CDR3 protein: CATSSGDGTYEQYF. DNA of the CDR3: TGTGCCACCAGCAGTGGCGACGGAACCTACGAGCAGTACTTC.

This clone was detected once. This chain uses TRBV28 with TRBJ1-2; D ambiguous. The V gene's germline CDR1 is MDHEN and CDR2 SYDVKM. The CDR3 totals 14 residues. V was cut by 3 bases and J by 5 bases, with 13 bases left in between. CDR3 sequence reads: CASSFPRHEYGYTF. DNA for the CDR3: TGTGCCAGCAGTTTTCCGAGACATGAATATGGCTACACCTTC.